The next 16 T cell receptor beta chains were all read from a single sample in a study of molecular identifiers for immune sequencing clone quantification. A single record per CDR3 protein comes from TCRdb applying MiXCR to the PCR reads. The sample shows roughly 86,000 distinct CDR3 sequences, around 17% of them seen only once. Sequencing used naive CD8+ T cells from blood, with Jurkat cell RNA spiked in. The sample's subset: FACS-sorted CD8+CD4-CCR7+CD45RA+ naive T cells. These TCRs come from a human donor in good health. Some libraries in this study had Jurkat cell RNA spiked in.

This clonotype was found a few times. The J gene is TRBJ2-1, the V gene TRBV20-1; D is perhaps TRBD2 (5 bases). This CDR3 region has 16 residues. Germline assignment: CDR1 DFQATT and CDR2 SNEGSKA (reference sequence). The V end lost 3 bases, the J end lost 0 bases, and 15 bases lay between the germline ends. The CDR3 here is CSASFFPGSSYNEQFF. CDR3 DNA: TGCAGTGCTAGCTTTTTTCCGGGGAGCTCCTACAATGAGCAGTTCTTC.

Many counts were recorded for this clonotype. The chain combines TRBV6-1 with TRBJ2-7, with D tentatively TRBD2 (6 bases). The CDR3 runs 14 residues. The germline V gene encodes CDR1 MNHNS and CDR2 SASEGT. Trimming shortened V by 6 bases and J by 6 bases, and 18 bases separated the two germline ends. CDR3 sequence: CASSRREGESEQYF. Written as DNA, the CDR3 is TGTGCCAGCAGCCGGCGGGAAGGAGAATCCGAGCAGTACTTC.

This clonotype was seen at least ten times. Here the CDR3 reads CASSYLQGFGNTIYF. The DNA of the CDR3 is TGTGCCAGCAGCTACCTACAGGGATTCGGAAACACCATATATTTT. J is TRBJ1-3 and V is TRBV7-6, with a weak D call TRBD1 (6 bases). This CDR3 has 15 amino acids. Trimming left V 4 bases short and J 4 bases short, with 14 bases between. Germline CDR1 SGHVS, CDR2 FNYEAQ.

Details on this clonotype: This may be a read error: a much more frequent sequence differs by one nucleotide. CDR3 nucleotide sequence: TGTGCCAGCAGTACCCAGGACCACTCCTACTCTGGGGCCAACGTCCTGACTTTC. As protein: CASSTQDHSYSGANVLTF. V and J are TRBV27 and TRBJ2-6, with D uncertain. V shed 5 bases and J shed 0 bases, with 17 bases lying between them. The CDR3 sequence is 18 residues long. Germline V gene lookup returns CDR1 MNHEY and CDR2 SMNVEV (reference sequence).

This clonotype has at least ten counts. The V gene is TRBV29-1, the J gene TRBJ2-2; no clear D. Germline V gene sequence: CDR1 SQVTM, CDR2 ANQGSEA. With 2 bases removed from V and 1 base from J, the gap between germline ends came to 8 bases. The CDR3 extends over 14 amino acids. CDR3 sequence reads: CSVELPQNTGELFF. CDR3 DNA: TGCAGCGTTGAACTCCCACAGAACACCGGGGAGCTGTTTTTT.

There are many counts of this clonotype. The chain joins TRBV6-6 to TRBJ2-3; either TRBD1 or TRBD2 may supply D (5 bases each). V gave up 1 base and J gave up 1 base, with 12 bases separating them. CDR3 length: 16 amino acids. From germline, CDR1 is MNHNY and CDR2 SVGAGI (reference sequence). The CDR3 here is CASSYFGGEGTDTQYF. In DNA form, the CDR3 reads TGTGCCAGCAGTTACTTTGGGGGTGAGGGCACAGATACGCAGTATTTT.

This clonotype was counted many times. V gene TRBV7-9 combines with J gene TRBJ1-1; D gene uncertain. The V gene lost 3 bases and the J gene lost 4 bases, with 18 bases spanning the gap. This CDR3 region has 16 residues. Germline V gene data show CDR1 as SEHNR and CDR2 as FQNEAQ (reference sequence). Here the CDR3 DNA reads TGTGCCAGCAGCTTGGGTCTGGGCGGCCTGGGCACTGAAGCTTTCTTT. Protein product: CASSLGLGGLGTEAFF.

In its sample, this clonotype was seen many times. The rearrangement joins TRBV5-6 to TRBJ1-4; D might be TRBD1 (5 bases). V was shortened by 3 bases and J by 4 bases, with 19 bases between the two germline ends. Per germline, CDR1 SGHDT and CDR2 YYEEEE. The CDR3 is 17 residues long. The chain's CDR3 is CASSSAGPRNLNEKLFF. CDR3 nucleotide sequence: TGTGCCAGCAGCTCAGCGGGACCGCGGAACCTTAATGAAAAACTGTTTTTT.

This clonotype has at least ten counts. The J gene is TRBJ1-1, the V gene TRBV20-1; D ambiguous. The V gene's germline CDR1 is DFQATT and CDR2 SNEGSKA (reference sequence). Trimming removed 6 bases at V and 1 base at J, with 12 bases between. The CDR3 totals 13 residues. The CDR3 protein is CSARPAGNTEAFF. In DNA form, the CDR3 reads TGCAGTGCAAGGCCGGCAGGGAACACTGAAGCTTTCTTT.

Ten or more counts support this clonotype. The chain links TRBV6-2 or TRBV6-3 to TRBJ2-3, with D unresolved. The CDR3 runs 14 residues. The V and J ends lost 5 bases and 6 bases respectively, with 15 bases between them. Germline CDR1 MNHEY, CDR2 SVGEGT. The CDR3 spells CASSAQENADTQYF. CDR3 bases: TGTGCCAGCAGTGCCCAGGAGAACGCGGATACGCAGTATTTT.

This clonotype occurred a few times. One base away lies a much larger clone, so this may be a sequencing read error. This chain links TRBV5-1 with TRBJ2-7; TRBD2 matches at 8 bases. This CDR3 has 16 residues. Germline CDR1 and CDR2: SGHRS and YFSETQ. CDR3 protein: CASGLSGGALSYEQYF. The CDR3 nucleotides are TGCGCCAGCGGCTTGTCCGGGGGGGCTCTATCCTACGAGCAGTACTTC.

This clonotype was counted many times. The rearrangement joins TRBV19 to TRBJ2-5; D remains ambiguous. Germline CDR1 and CDR2: LNHDA and SQIVND (reference sequence). Deletions cut 3 bases from V and 2 bases from J, with 13 bases between. The length of the CDR3 is 15 residues. This CDR3 is CASSISISPQETQYF. The CDR3 nucleotides read TGTGCCAGTAGTATCTCTATCAGTCCTCAAGAGACCCAGTACTTC.

The V gene is TRBV6-4, the J gene TRBJ2-1, with 8 bases lining up with TRBD2. The germline CDR1 and CDR2 sequences are MRHNA and SNTAGT. V was clipped by 10 bases and J by 6 bases; unmatched bases: 14. The CDR3 consists of 15 residues. The CDR3 DNA reads as TGTGCCAACGGAAAAGAGCGGGAGAGGTCCAATGAGCAGTTCTTC. This encodes CANGKERERSNEQFF.

This clonotype was seen many times. The rearrangement links TRBV2 to TRBJ1-1; 7 bases agree with TRBD1. The CDR3 spans 13 residues. CDR1 SNHLY and CDR2 FYNNEI come from the germline V gene. V was pared by 5 bases and J by 6 bases, with 6 bases of the junction left unmatched. The CDR3 loop is CASSSGGRSEAFF. The DNA of the CDR3 is TGTGCCAGCAGTTCAGGGGGGCGGTCTGAAGCTTTCTTT.

Turning to this clonotype: A much more abundant neighbour one base away suggests this may be a read error. The J gene is TRBJ2-7, the V gene TRBV11-2, with TRBD1 matching 10 bases. The CDR3 loop spans 13 amino acids. Germline V gene data show CDR1 as SGHAT and CDR2 as FQNNGV. The CDR3 DNA reads as TGTGCCAACAGCTTCATCGGACAGGGGGAACAGTACTTC. Its protein is CANSFIGQGEQYF. Filled out from reference TRBV11-2 and TRBJ2-7, the complete variable domain reads EAGVAQSPRYKIIEKRQSVAFWCNPISGHATLYWYQQILGQGPKLLIQFQNNGVVDDSQLPKDRFSAERLKGVDSTLKIQPAKLEDSAVYLCANSFIGQGEQYFGPGTRLTVT.

There are many counts of this clonotype. The gene calls are TRBV20-1 and TRBJ2-5; 10 bases are a match to TRBD2. There are 14 residues in the CDR3. J lost 1 base, V lost 2 bases, and 1 base had no gene match. From germline, CDR1 is DFQATT and CDR2 SNEGSKA (reference sequence). The chain's CDR3 is CSARIAGGQETQYF. CDR3 nucleotide sequence: TGCAGTGCTAGAATAGCGGGGGGCCAAGAGACCCAGTACTTC.